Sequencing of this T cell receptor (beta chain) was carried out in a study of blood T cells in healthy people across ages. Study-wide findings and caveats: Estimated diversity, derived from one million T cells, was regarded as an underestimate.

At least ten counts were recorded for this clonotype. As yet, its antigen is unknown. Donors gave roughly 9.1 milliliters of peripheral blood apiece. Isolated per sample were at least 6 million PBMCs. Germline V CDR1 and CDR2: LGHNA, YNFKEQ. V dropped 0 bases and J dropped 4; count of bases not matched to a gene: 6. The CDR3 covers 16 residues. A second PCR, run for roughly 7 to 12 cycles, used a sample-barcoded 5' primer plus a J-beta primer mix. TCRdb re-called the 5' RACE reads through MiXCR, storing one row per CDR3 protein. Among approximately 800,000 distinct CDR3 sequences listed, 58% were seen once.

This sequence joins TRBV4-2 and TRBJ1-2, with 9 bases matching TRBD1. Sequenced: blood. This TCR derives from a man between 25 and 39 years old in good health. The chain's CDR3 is CASSQDEQGAGYGYTF. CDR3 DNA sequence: TGTGCCAGCAGCCAAGATGAACAGGGGGCAGGCTATGGCTACACCTTC.